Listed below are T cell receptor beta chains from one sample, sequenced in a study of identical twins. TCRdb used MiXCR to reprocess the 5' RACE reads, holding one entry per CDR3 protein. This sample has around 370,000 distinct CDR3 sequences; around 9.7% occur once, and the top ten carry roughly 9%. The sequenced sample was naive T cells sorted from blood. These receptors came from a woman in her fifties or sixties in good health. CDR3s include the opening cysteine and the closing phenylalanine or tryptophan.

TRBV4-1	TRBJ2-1	CASSQDSDEQFF
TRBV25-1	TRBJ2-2	CASSDPIPGTTGELFF
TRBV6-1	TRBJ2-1	CASRDPMGLAGGIGNEQFF
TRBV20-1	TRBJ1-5	CSANQGSNQPQHF
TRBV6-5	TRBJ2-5	CASRSGTSGLETQYF
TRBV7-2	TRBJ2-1	CASSLARRYNEQFF
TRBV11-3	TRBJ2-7	CASSTLTGDEQYF
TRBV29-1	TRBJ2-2	CSVGVGGELFF
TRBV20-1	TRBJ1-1	CSARDLGKYTEAFF
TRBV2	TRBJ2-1	CASRRTDHNEQFF
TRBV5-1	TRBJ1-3	CASSSGGGSGNTIYF
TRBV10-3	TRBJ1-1	CAISESSQGVEAFF
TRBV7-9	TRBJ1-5	CASSFRAPGQGSEPQHF
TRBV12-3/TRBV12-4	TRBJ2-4	CASTYGGLAKNIQYF
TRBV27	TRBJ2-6	CASSSGANVLTF
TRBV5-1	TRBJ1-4	CASSPGGVNEKLFF
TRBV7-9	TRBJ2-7	CASSSGLREQYF
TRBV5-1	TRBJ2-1	CASSPDANEQFF
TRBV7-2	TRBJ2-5	CASSLVGARQVETQYF
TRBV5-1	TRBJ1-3	CASSLATRAGNTIYF
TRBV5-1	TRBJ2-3	CASSLLGLAGGPWDTQYF
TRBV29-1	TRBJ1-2	CSVEGGGREGYTF
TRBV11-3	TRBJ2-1	CASSLAGGNSYNEQFF
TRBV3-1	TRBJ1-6	CASSRGQNSPLHF
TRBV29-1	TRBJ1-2	CSADRQDDGYTF
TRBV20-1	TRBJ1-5	CSAGSNQPQHF
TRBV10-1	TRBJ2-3	CASSEDYNTDTQYF
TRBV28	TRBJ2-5	CATRDYRRETQYF
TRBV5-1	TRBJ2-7	CASSLGQGGSYEQYF
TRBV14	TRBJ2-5	CASSHFEETQYF
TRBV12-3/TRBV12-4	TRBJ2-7	CASSAARYEQYF
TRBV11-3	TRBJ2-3	CASSLGWGRDTQYF
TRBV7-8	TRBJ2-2	CASSFPTDRADTGELFF
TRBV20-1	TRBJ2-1	CSAREGLAGGNEQFF
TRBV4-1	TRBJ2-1	CASSRWVKDEQFF
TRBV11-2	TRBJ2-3	CASRGLGGTQYF
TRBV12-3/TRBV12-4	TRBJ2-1	CASSLRGGSSDEQFF
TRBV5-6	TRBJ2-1	CASSLTPGRVERSNEQFF
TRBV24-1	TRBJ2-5	CATSDRGTGQETQYF
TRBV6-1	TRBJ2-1	CASSPRYGSYNEQFF
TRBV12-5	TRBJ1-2	CASGFAGIYGYTF
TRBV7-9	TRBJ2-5	CASSPGRLAGETQYF
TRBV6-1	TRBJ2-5	CASSEELGTVQETQYF
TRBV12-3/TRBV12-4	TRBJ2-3	CASNPGLGDTDTQYF
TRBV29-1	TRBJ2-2	CSVEVRRGLNTGELFF
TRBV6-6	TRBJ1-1	CASIFDRGGTEAFF
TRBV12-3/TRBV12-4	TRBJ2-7	CASSYSGRPYEQYF
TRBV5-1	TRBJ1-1	CASSLATGNTEAFF
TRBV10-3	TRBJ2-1	CATRAATSYNEQFF
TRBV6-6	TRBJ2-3	CASTEGGPGTDTQYF